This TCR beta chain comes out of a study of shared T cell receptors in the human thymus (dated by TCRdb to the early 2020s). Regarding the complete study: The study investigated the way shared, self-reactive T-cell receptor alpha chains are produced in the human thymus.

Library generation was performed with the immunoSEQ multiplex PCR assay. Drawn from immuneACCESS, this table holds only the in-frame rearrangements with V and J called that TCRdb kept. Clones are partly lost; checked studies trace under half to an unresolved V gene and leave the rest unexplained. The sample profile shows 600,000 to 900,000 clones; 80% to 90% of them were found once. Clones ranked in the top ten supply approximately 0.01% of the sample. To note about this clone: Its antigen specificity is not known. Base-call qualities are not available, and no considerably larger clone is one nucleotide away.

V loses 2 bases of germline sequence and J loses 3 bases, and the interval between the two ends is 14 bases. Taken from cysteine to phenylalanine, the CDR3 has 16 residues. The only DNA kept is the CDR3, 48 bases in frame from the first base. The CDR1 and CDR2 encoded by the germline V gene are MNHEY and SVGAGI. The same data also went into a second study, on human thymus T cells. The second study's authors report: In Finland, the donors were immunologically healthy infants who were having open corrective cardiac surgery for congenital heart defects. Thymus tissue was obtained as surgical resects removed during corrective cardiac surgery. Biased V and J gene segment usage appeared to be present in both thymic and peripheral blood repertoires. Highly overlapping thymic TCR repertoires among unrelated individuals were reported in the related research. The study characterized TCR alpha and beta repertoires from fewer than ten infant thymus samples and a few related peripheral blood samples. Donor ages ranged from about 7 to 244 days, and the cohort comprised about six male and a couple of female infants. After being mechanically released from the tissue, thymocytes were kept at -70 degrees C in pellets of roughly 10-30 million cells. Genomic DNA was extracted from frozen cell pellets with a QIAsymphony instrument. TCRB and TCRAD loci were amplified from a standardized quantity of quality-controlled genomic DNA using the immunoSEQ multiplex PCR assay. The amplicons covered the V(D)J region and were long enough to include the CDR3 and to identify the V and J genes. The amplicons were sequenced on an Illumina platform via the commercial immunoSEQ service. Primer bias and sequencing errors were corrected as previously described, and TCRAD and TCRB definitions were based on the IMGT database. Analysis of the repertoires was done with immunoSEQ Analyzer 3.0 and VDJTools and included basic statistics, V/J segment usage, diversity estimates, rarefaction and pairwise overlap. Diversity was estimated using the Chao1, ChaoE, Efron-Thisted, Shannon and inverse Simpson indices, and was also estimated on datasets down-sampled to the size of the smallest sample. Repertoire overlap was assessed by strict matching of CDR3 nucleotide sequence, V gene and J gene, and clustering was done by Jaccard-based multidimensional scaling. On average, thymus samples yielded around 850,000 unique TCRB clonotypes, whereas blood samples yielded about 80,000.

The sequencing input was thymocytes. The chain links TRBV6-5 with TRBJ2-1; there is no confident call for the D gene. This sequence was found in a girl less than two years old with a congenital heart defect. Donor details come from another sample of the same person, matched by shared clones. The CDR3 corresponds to CASSYRSQAHYNEQFF. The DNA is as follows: TGTGCCAGCAGTTACCGCTCGCAGGCGCACTACAATGAGCAGTTCTTC.